A single TCR beta chain is shown here with its context. Its antigen remains unidentified. Assay version v3.0 of immunoSEQ was used, and it was run at survey level. Sequencing was designed to cover about 35,000-50,000 T-cell genomes in each sample. The assay was immunoSEQ multiplex PCR, and TCRdb's table has in-frame clones only and misses some. Found here are under 25,000 clones, more than 75% of them singletons; the top ten hold 4.5% to 5.5%. This sample is part of a study of long-term antiretroviral therapy in people with HIV. General study findings and limits: An increase in diversity followed ART, yet levels stayed below transplant donor controls. Repertoire composition at all time points was dominated by clones that had expanded before ART.

The germline V gene encodes CDR1 SGHNT and CDR2 YYREEE (reference sequence). This CDR3 is 14 amino acids long. The germline V and J ends were trimmed by 0 bases and 0 bases, with 7 bases remaining between them. The sample was unsorted PBMCs, taken 0.5 years after starting antiretroviral therapy. The J gene is TRBJ2-7, the V gene TRBV5-4, with unresolved D. This clonotype originated in a woman aged 35 to 49 with HIV. This CDR3 is CASSLEQSSYEQYF. CDR3 nucleotide sequence: TGTGCCAGCAGCTTGGAACAAAGCTCCTACGAGCAGTACTTC.